This T cell receptor beta chain was recorded in a study of T cell responses to AZD1222 COVID-19 vaccine. CDR1 is MNHEY, CDR2 SVGEGT, per germline. The ends lost 2 bases at V and 2 bases at J; junction bases unmatched: 11. CDR3 length equals 18 residues. Clones were read by immunoSEQ multiplex PCR, and TCRdb kept only the in-frame ones, dropping some. Of 100,000 or so clones listed, nearly 90% are singletons. The sequences come from peripheral blood, collected on day 0 of AZD1222 vaccination. This sequence originates from an adult in good health. V usage is TRBV6-2 or TRBV6-3 and J usage is TRBJ2-3, with 9 positions matching TRBD2. The CDR3 coding sequence is TGTGCCAGCAGTTACGATCGGCGCGGGAGGGTCTCCACAGATACGCAGTATTTT. Encoded protein: CASSYDRRGRVSTDTQYF.